This T cell receptor beta chain was documented in a study of cytomegalovirus exposure and HLA in healthy donors. The primer mix had 60 Vbeta and 13 Jbeta primers. Clones were sequenced by immunoSEQ multiplex PCR, and TCRdb holds only the in-frame ones, with some missing. This sample has some 150,000 clones; roughly 74% occur once, and the top ten carry 2.5% to 4%. The germline V and J ends were trimmed by 6 bases and 5 bases, with 17 bases remaining between them. Germline V gene lookup returns CDR1 MNHNS and CDR2 SASEGT. The CDR3 extends over 15 amino acids. By sample share, this clone is medium-sized.

The chain links TRBV6-1 to TRBJ2-1; maybe TRBD2 (6 bases). The sample consisted of PBMCs. The source is a man between 35 and 55 years old in good health and CMV-seronegative. CDR3 DNA sequence: TGTGCCAGCAGACCGGGGAGGTTGGGAGACAATGAGCAGTTCTTC. Amino acid sequence: CASRPGRLGDNEQFF.